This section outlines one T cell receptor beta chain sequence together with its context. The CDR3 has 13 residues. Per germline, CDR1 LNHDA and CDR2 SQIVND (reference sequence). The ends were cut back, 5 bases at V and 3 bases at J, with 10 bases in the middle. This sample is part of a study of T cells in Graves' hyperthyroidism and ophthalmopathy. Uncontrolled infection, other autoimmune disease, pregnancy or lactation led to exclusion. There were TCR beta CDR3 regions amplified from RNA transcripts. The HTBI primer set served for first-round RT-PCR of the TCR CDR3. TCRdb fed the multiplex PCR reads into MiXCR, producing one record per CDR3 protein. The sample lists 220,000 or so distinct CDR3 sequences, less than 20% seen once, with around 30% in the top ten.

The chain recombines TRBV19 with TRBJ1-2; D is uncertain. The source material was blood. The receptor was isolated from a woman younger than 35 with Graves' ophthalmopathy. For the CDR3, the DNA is TGTGCCAGTAGTCCGGCGTTCGACTATGGCTACACCTTC. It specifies CASSPAFDYGYTF.